The clone carrying this T cell receptor beta chain came up many times. Its antigen is unknown. Amplified TCR beta CDR3 regions came from RNA transcripts. First-round RT-PCR targeting the TCR CDR3 was performed with the HTBI primer set. Using its own MiXCR run on the multiplex PCR reads, TCRdb lists one record per CDR3 protein. Of roughly 520,000 distinct CDR3 sequences listed, approximately 25% were seen once; the top ten hold around 11%. The data stem from a study of T cells in Graves' hyperthyroidism and ophthalmopathy. Diagnosis relied on clinical symptoms, serum thyroxine and TRAb, thyroid ultrasound and orbital computed tomography. Germline V gives CDR1 SGHRS, CDR2 YFSETQ. V lost 3 bases and J lost 2, with 6 bases in between. This CDR3 is 12 amino acids long. Study-level findings and limits: Most clonotypes that expanded in the thyroid above 0.001 also showed up in blood.

The V gene is TRBV5-1, the J gene TRBJ2-7; the D is unclear. This sequence originates from a woman younger than 45 with Graves' ophthalmopathy. The sequencing sample was made of blood. CDR3 region: CASSSQAYEQYF. CDR3 bases: TGCGCCAGCAGCTCCCAGGCCTACGAGCAGTACTTC.